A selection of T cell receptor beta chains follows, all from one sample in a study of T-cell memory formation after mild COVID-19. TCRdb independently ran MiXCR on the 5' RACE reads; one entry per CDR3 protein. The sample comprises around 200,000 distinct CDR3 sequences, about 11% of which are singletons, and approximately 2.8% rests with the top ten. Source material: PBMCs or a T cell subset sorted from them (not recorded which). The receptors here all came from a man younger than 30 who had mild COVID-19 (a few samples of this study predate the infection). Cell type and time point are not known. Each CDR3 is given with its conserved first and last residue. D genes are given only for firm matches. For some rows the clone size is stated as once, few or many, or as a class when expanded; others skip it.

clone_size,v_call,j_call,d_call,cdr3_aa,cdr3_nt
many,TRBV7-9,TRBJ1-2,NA,CASSLAGGNYGYTF,TGTGCCAGCAGCTTAGCAGGCGGAAACTATGGCTACACCTTC
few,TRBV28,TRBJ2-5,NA,CATSFAETQYF,TGTGCCACATCCTTCGCCGAGACCCAGTACTTC
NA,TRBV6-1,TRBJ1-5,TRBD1,CASRTGTAGNQPQHF,TGTGCCAGCAGAACCGGGACAGCGGGCAATCAGCCCCAGCATTTT
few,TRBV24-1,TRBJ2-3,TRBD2,CATGGLAGVIDTQYF,TGTGCCACCGGCGGACTAGCGGGGGTGATAGATACGCAGTATTTT
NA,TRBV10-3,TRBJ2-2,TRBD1,CAIRRGGPNTGELFF,TGTGCCATCCGGAGAGGGGGCCCGAACACCGGGGAGCTGTTTTTT
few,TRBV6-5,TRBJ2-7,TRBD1,CASNTRQGAYEQYF,TGTGCCAGCAATACAAGACAGGGGGCCTACGAGCAGTACTTC
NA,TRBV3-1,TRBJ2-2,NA,CASSQDLQGGLFF,TGTGCCAGCAGCCAAGATCTGCAGGGTGGGCTGTTTTTT
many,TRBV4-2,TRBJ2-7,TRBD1,CASSSDRGYEQYF,TGTGCCAGCAGCTCCGACAGGGGCTACGAGCAGTACTTC
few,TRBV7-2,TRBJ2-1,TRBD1,CASSTRQGEFF,TGTGCCAGCAGCACCCGACAGGGCGAGTTCTTC
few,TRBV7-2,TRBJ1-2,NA,CASLLQAQPYYGYTF,TGTGCCAGCCTTCTTCAGGCGCAACCCTACTATGGCTACACCTTC
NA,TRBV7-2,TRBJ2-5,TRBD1,CASSMTGGSETQYF,TGTGCCAGCAGCATGACAGGGGGTTCGGAGACCCAGTACTTC
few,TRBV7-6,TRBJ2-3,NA,CASSSYNTDTQYF,TGTGCCAGCAGCTCGTACAACACAGATACGCAGTATTTT
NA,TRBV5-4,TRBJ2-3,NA,CASTQAVSTDTQYF,TGTGCCAGCACCCAAGCGGTGAGCACAGATACGCAGTATTTT
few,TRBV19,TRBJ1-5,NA,CASSTQGDQPQHF,TGTGCCAGTAGTACACAGGGAGATCAGCCCCAGCATTTT
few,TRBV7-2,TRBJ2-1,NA,CASSLSLGSYNEQFF,TGTGCCAGCAGCTTATCGCTCGGCTCCTACAATGAGCAGTTCTTC
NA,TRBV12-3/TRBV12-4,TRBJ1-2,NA,CASGGAGYGYTF,TGTGCCAGCGGGGGGGCCGGCTATGGCTACACCTTC
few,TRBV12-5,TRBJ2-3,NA,CASGLEGVTDTQYF,TGTGCTAGTGGTTTGGAGGGGGTCACAGATACGCAGTATTTT
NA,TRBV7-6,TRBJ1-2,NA,CASSLGGEDYGYTF,TGTGCCAGCAGCTTAGGGGGGGAGGACTATGGCTACACCTTC
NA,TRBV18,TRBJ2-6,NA,CASSPIQVSGANVLTF,TGTGCCAGCTCACCAATACAGGTCTCTGGGGCCAACGTCCTGACTTTC
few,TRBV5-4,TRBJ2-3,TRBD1,CASSSGQLRSTDTQYF,TGTGCCAGCAGCTCGGGACAGCTCAGAAGCACAGATACGCAGTATTTT
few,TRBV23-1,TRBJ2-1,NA,CASSPPRPGF,TGCGCCAGCAGTCCCCCCAGGCCTGGATTC
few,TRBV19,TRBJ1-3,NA,CASSIGASGNTIYF,TGTGCCAGTAGTATTGGTGCCTCTGGAAACACCATATATTTT
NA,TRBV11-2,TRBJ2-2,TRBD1,CASSSGQGGNTGELFF,TGTGCCAGCAGCAGCGGACAGGGGGGAAACACCGGGGAGCTGTTTTTT
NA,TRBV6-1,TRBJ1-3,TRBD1,CASSEAWTGRNTIYF,TGTGCCAGCAGTGAAGCGTGGACAGGGAGAAACACCATATATTTT
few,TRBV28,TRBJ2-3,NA,CASEAAGTDTQYF,TGTGCCAGCGAAGCGGCCGGCACAGATACGCAGTATTTT
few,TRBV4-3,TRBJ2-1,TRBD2,CASSQEPRGGSNEQFF,TGCGCCAGCAGCCAAGAGCCGCGGGGGGGCTCCAATGAGCAGTTCTTC
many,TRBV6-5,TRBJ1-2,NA,CASSFLGSGYTF,TGTGCCAGCAGTTTTCTGGGGAGCGGCTACACCTTC
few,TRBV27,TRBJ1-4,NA,CASSLSIEGKLFF,TGTGCCAGCAGTTTATCAATAGAGGGGAAACTGTTTTTT
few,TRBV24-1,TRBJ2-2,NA,CATSTAHGGELFF,TGTGCCACCAGTACTGCCCACGGCGGGGAGCTGTTTTTT
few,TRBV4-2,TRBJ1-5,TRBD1,CASQGQGGQPQHF,TGTGCCAGCCAAGGACAGGGGGGACAGCCCCAGCATTTT
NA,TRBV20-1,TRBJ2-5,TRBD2,CSARASGTWVETQYF,TGCAGTGCTAGGGCTAGCGGGACCTGGGTGGAGACCCAGTACTTC
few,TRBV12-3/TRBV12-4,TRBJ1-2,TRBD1,CASSFPGQGAEGYTF,TGTGCCAGCAGTTTCCCCGGACAGGGGGCGGAAGGCTACACCTTC
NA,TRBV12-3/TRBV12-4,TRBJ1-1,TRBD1,CASRIRDRRTAFF,TGTGCCAGCAGAATCCGGGACAGGAGGACAGCTTTCTTT
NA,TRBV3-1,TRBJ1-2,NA,CASSQVRGSGNYGYTF,TGTGCCAGCAGCCAGGTCCGGGGGTCGGGTAACTATGGCTACACCTTC
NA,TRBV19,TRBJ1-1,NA,CASSSPGHNTEAFF,TGTGCCAGTAGTTCACCGGGACACAACACTGAAGCTTTCTTT
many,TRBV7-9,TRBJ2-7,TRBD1,CASSRWDRGQRYEQYF,TGTGCCAGCAGCCGGTGGGACAGGGGGCAGCGCTACGAGCAGTACTTC
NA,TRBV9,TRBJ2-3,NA,CASSVQGRTDTQYF,TGTGCCAGCAGCGTACAGGGCCGTACAGATACGCAGTATTTT
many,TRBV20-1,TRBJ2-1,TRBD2,CSAPLRTSGGGGEQFF,TGCAGTGCTCCCCTCCGGACTAGCGGGGGGGGAGGAGAGCAGTTCTTC
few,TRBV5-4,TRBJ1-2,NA,CASSLDSTRAGRGYTF,TGTGCCAGCAGCTTGGATAGCACCCGGGCCGGACGGGGCTACACCTTC
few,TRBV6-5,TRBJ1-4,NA,CASSYGQEAGKLFF,TGTGCCAGCAGTTACGGACAAGAGGCTGGAAAACTGTTTTTT
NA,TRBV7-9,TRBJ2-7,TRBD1,CASSLRQGYEQYF,TGTGCCAGCAGCTTAAGACAGGGCTACGAGCAGTACTTC
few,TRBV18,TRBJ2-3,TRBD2,CASSPRTSSDTQYF,TGTGCCAGCTCACCAAGGACTAGCTCAGATACGCAGTATTTT
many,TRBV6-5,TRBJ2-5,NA,CASSYFPGRQETQYF,TGTGCCAGCAGTTACTTCCCGGGGAGACAAGAGACCCAGTACTTC
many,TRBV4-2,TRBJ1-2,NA,CASSQARVQNYGYTF,TGTGCCAGCAGCCAAGCCCGTGTCCAGAACTATGGCTACACCTTC
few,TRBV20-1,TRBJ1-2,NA,CSARVVGVRYYGYTF,TGCAGTGCTAGAGTTGTAGGGGTTAGATACTATGGCTACACCTTC
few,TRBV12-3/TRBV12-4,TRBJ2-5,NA,CASTGWKETQYF,TGTGCCAGCACAGGGTGGAAAGAGACCCAGTACTTC
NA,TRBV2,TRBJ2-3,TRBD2,CASSRGAGGTDTQYF,TGTGCCAGCAGCCGTGGAGCGGGGGGCACAGATACGCAGTATTTT
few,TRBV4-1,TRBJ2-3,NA,CASSSFKGTDTQYF,TGCGCCAGCAGCTCCTTTAAGGGGACAGATACGCAGTATTTT
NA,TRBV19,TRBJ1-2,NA,CASSFTGRNGYTF,TGTGCCAGTAGTTTCACAGGGAGGAATGGCTACACCTTC
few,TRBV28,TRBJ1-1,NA,CASRDWVGTVNTEAFF,TGTGCCAGCAGAGACTGGGTTGGGACGGTGAACACTGAAGCTTTCTTT
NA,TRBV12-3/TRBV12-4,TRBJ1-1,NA,CASSAGTRNTEAFF,TGTGCCAGCAGCGCCGGGACAAGAAACACTGAAGCTTTCTTT
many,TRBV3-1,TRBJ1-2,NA,CASSRSPKTGSANYGYTF,TGTGCCAGCAGTCGATCCCCCAAAACAGGGTCGGCTAACTATGGCTACACCTTC
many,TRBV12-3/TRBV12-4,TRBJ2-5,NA,CASSLGPFGKTQYF,TGTGCCAGCAGTTTGGGGCCGTTCGGGAAGACCCAGTACTTC
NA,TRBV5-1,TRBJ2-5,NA,CASSFSRPSQETQYF,TGCGCCAGCAGCTTCTCTAGGCCAAGCCAAGAGACCCAGTACTTC